This T cell receptor (beta chain) was sequenced for a study of T-cell reconstitution after alpha-beta-depleted transplantation in children. The CDR3 is 13 amino acids. V was shortened by 3 bases and J by 6 bases, with 8 bases between the two germline ends. This clonotype was observed many times. The TCRbeta library was prepared with unique molecular identifiers. TCRdb re-called the PCR reads through MiXCR, storing one row per CDR3 protein. The sample includes approximately 240,000 distinct CDR3 sequences, approximately 9.7% of them seen just once. V and J are TRBV12-3 or TRBV12-4 and TRBJ2-2; D ambiguous. This TCR was recovered from a human donor who donated a stem cell graft to a child with SCID. Here the sequenced sample was PBMCs from the stem cell graft donor, taken from the stem cell graft. CDR3 amino acids: CASSFMGAGELFF. CDR3 coding DNA: TGTGCCAGCAGTTTTATGGGCGCCGGGGAGCTGTTTTTT.